These 21 T cell receptor beta chains were sequenced from one sample in a study of T-cell memory formation after mild COVID-19. TCRdb called the 5' RACE reads again in MiXCR, with one record for every CDR3 protein. The sample yields roughly 350,000 distinct CDR3 sequences, approximately 14% seen once. The sample comprised PBMCs or a T cell subset sorted from them (not recorded which). The receptor source for this set is a man younger than 35 who had mild COVID-19 (a few samples of this study predate the infection). Cell type and time point are not known.

This clonotype was seen more than once but under ten times. The chain combines TRBV10-3 with TRBJ1-5; the match to TRBD1 covers 8 bases. Trimming cost V 4 bases and J 4 bases; bases outside gene matches: 6. The CDR3 consists of 15 residues. CDR1 and CDR2 from the germline V gene are ENHRY and SYGVKD. The CDR3 nucleotides are TGTGCCATCAGTGCCGGACAGGGAGGGAATCAGCCCCAGCATTTT. As protein: CAISAGQGGNQPQHF.

The chain employs TRBV29-1 and TRBJ2-1, with D possibly matching TRBD1 (6 bases). CDR1 and CDR2 from the germline V gene are SQVTM and ANQGSEA. CDR3 size: 14 residues. V was trimmed by 8 bases and J by 0 bases, leaving 14 bases between them. CDR3 nucleotides: TGCAGCTTCCTCGAGGACAGCTCCTACAATGAGCAGTTCTTC. It codes for CSFLEDSSYNEQFF.

This chain links TRBV2 with TRBJ2-5; D is unclear. This CDR3 comprises 12 residues. The V gene's germline CDR1 is SNHLY and CDR2 FYNNEI. Trimming pared 8 bases from V and 5 bases from J, leaving 12 bases between. The CDR3, as DNA: TGTGCCAGCCGGAGCATGGGGGAGACCCAGTACTTC. Translated, it gives CASRSMGETQYF.

The rearrangement joins TRBV5-1 to TRBJ2-5, with D possibly TRBD1 on 6 matching bases. There are 17 residues in the CDR3. Per germline, CDR1 SGHRS and CDR2 YFSETQ. The germline V and J ends were trimmed by 0 bases and 0 bases, with 15 bases remaining between them. The CDR3 DNA reads as TGCGCCAGCAGCTTGGAGGGGGTAGCGAGGTACCAAGAGACCCAGTACTTC. This encodes CASSLEGVARYQETQYF.

CDR3 sequence: CASSLVSGPNSPLHF. For the CDR3, the DNA is TGTGCCAGCAGCTTGGTGTCGGGGCCTAATTCACCCCTCCACTTT. V is TRBV5-5 and J is TRBJ1-6; D might be TRBD1 (5 bases). This CDR3 is built from 15 residues. Between the trimmed V and J ends, which lost 0 bases and 6 bases, there was a span of 10 bases. Germline CDR1 and CDR2: SGHKS and YYEKEE (reference sequence).

The chain couples TRBV30 to TRBJ2-5, with D possibly being TRBD2 (6 bases). Germline assignment: CDR1 GTSNPN and CDR2 SVGIG (reference sequence). The CDR3 runs 15 residues. V was shortened by 0 bases and J by 5 bases, with 16 bases between the two germline ends. CDR3 in amino acids: CAWSVEGRRAETQYF. The CDR3 DNA sequence: TGTGCCTGGAGTGTGGAGGGGAGACGGGCGGAGACCCAGTACTTC.

This clonotype was counted a few times. V usage is TRBV29-1 and J usage is TRBJ2-5; no clear D. V lost 5 bases and J lost 0, with 16 bases in between. Germline CDR1 SQVTM, CDR2 ANQGSEA. CDR3 size: 15 residues. The CDR3 nucleotides read TGCAGCGTTTCCCCTTTTGGAACGTACCAAGAGACCCAGTACTTC. This encodes CSVSPFGTYQETQYF.

The chain has TRBV14 and TRBJ2-7, with D maybe TRBD1 (5 bases). The length of the CDR3 is 13 residues. Per germline, CDR1 SGHDN and CDR2 FVKESK. Trimming left V 4 bases short and J 3 bases short, with 10 bases between. The CDR3 DNA sequence: TGTGCCAGCAGCCCATTAGGGGACTACGAGCAGTACTTC. Translated, it gives CASSPLGDYEQYF.

CDR3 in DNA: TGTGCCAGCAGCTTAGAGGCCCGGAACCATGGCTACACCTTC. Translated, it gives CASSLEARNHGYTF. The chain links TRBV7-2 to TRBJ1-2; D ambiguous. Germline CDR1 reads SGHTA; CDR2 reads FQGNSA. Between the trimmed V and J ends, which lost 1 base and 6 bases, there was a span of 12 bases. There are 14 residues in the CDR3.

The gene calls are TRBV20-1 and TRBJ1-1, with 7 positions matching TRBD1. Trimming took 2 bases from V and 4 from J; bases not matched to a gene: 4. Germline CDR1 DFQATT, CDR2 SNEGSKA (reference sequence). The CDR3 totals 13 residues. The CDR3 bases are TGCAGTGCTAGATTAAAGGGGGCCACTGAAGCTTTCTTT. Protein: CSARLKGATEAFF.

This clonotype was seen a few times. The chain combines TRBV18 with TRBJ1-5; no clear D gene. Looked up from germline, CDR1 is KGHSH and CDR2 is LQKENI. The CDR3 has 15 residues. Trimming shortened V by 3 bases and J by 1 base, and 10 bases separated the two germline ends. The CDR3 spells CASSPMEGSNQPQHF. The CDR3, as DNA: TGTGCCAGCTCACCCATGGAGGGAAGCAATCAGCCCCAGCATTTT.

This clonotype was seen at least ten times. This chain uses TRBV5-1 with TRBJ2-7, with a possible D match to TRBD2 (5 bases). The germline gives CDR1 SGHRS, CDR2 YFSETQ. This CDR3 region has 13 residues. Trimming left V 2 bases short and J 5 bases short, with 11 bases between. The CDR3: CASSFLGANEQYF. The CDR3, as DNA: TGCGCCAGCAGCTTCCTGGGAGCCAACGAGCAGTACTTC.

The chain uses TRBV20-1 and TRBJ1-4, with 7 bases that match TRBD1. Germline V gene sequence: CDR1 DFQATT, CDR2 SNEGSKA (reference sequence). This CDR3 has 14 amino acids. Losses at the gene ends were 5 bases for V and 8 bases for J; bases not matched to a gene: 11. CDR3 in DNA: TGCAGTGCTTTTACGACAGGGTCGGACGAAAAACTGTTTTTT. Translation gives CSAFTTGSDEKLFF.

V usage is TRBV20-1 and J usage is TRBJ2-2; 8 nucleotides line up with TRBD2. Germline V lookup: CDR1 DFQATT, CDR2 SNEGSKA (reference sequence). Trimming cost V 5 bases and J 2 bases; bases outside gene matches: 4. The CDR3 has 14 residues. The CDR3 nucleotides are TGCAGTGCTCCTCGGGGGGGCAACACCGGGGAGCTGTTTTTT. Protein product: CSAPRGGNTGELFF.

In this sample, this clonotype turned up many times. V and J are TRBV4-3 and TRBJ2-6; D is perhaps TRBD1 (6 bases). Between the trimmed V and J ends, which lost 0 bases and 0 bases, there was a span of 6 bases. Germline CDR1 and CDR2: LGHNA and YSLEER. The CDR3 sequence is 16 residues long. The CDR3 DNA reads as TGCGCCAGCAGCCAAGAGACAGGCTCTGGGGCCAACGTCCTGACTTTC. It yields the protein CASSQETGSGANVLTF.

This clonotype was counted a few times. The chain links TRBV4-3 to TRBJ2-5, with D tentatively TRBD2 (5 bases). Deletions cut 1 base from V and 5 bases from J, with 11 bases between. Germline-derived CDR1 and CDR2 are LGHNA and YSLEER. The CDR3 loop spans 14 amino acids. The CDR3: CASSQVGGSETQYF. In DNA form, the CDR3 reads TGCGCCAGCAGCCAAGTTGGAGGCTCGGAGACCCAGTACTTC.

The chain carries TRBV5-1 and TRBJ2-1; 7 bases are a match to TRBD1. CDR1 and CDR2 from the germline V gene are SGHRS and YFSETQ. CDR3 size: 16 residues. Trimming took 4 bases from V and 1 from J; bases not matched to a gene: 8. CDR3 in DNA: TGCGCCAGCAGCACCACGACCAGGGGGTCCTACAATGAGCAGTTCTTC. Residues: CASSTTTRGSYNEQFF.

This clonotype was detected a few times. V usage is TRBV4-3 and J usage is TRBJ2-1, with 11 bases lining up with TRBD1. CDR1 LGHNA and CDR2 YSLEER come from the germline V gene. Trimming at V came to 4 bases and at J to 2 bases, leaving 7 bases not matched to a gene. The CDR3 spans 17 residues. CDR3 sequence (DNA): TGCGCCAGCAGCCGGTGGGGACAGGGGGGTGCCTACAATGAGCAGTTCTTC. It translates to CASSRWGQGGAYNEQFF.

This chain connects TRBV27 to TRBJ1-6; D unclear. The CDR3 extends over 14 amino acids. Trimming took off 2 bases at V and 4 bases at J, with 6 bases between the two ends. Germline CDR1 reads MNHEY; CDR2 reads SMNVEV (reference sequence). For the CDR3, the DNA is TGTGCCAGCAGTTTACGGGGATATAATTCACCCCTCCACTTT. This codes for CASSLRGYNSPLHF.

This clonotype was detected only a few times. A junction boundary mismatches the germline segment, possibly from a read error. V gene TRBV5-1 combines with J gene TRBJ2-3; 14 nucleotides agree with TRBD2. From germline, CDR1 is SGHRS and CDR2 YFSETQ. There are 15 residues in the CDR3. CDR3 in amino acids: CASSLGLAGGDTQYF. The CDR3 DNA is TGTGCCAGCAGCTTAGGACTAGCGGGGGGAGATACGCAGTATTTT.

This clonotype was picked up a small number of times. This sequence joins TRBV7-6 and TRBJ1-4; 7 bases are a match to TRBD1. The CDR3 is made up of 16 amino acids. Germline V gene sequence: CDR1 SGHVS, CDR2 FNYEAQ. V dropped 6 bases and J dropped 5; count of bases not matched to a gene: 12. CDR3 DNA: TGTGCCAGCAGTACTGGGACAGCAAGAGGGAATGAAAAACTGTTTTTT. Translated, it gives CASSTGTARGNEKLFF.